This T cell receptor (beta chain) was captured in a study of blood T cell repertoires in COVID-19. Background on the study: Spain, Italy and the United States supplied samples that represented acute and convalescent COVID-19.

Across 24 US areas, participants ranged in age from about 18 to 100 years. Cohort placement rested on clinical history that participants reported themselves. Per the original methods: Reference gene primer amplification yielded estimated nucleated cell counts. TCRdb's table, derived via immunoSEQ multiplex PCR, lists solely in-frame clones and lacks some. V and J calls plus clone size are reproduced from that table; the DNA served to infer D and trimming. The sample carries approximately 230,000 clones, 86% recorded once. Germline-derived CDR1 and CDR2 are SNHLY and FYNNEI. With 5 bases clipped from V and 5 bases from J, the junction kept 10 bases outside the gene matches. This CDR3 is 16 amino acids long.

The J gene is TRBJ2-2, the V gene TRBV2; 8 bases line up with TRBD2. The source of this sequence is a man aged 35 to 55 who had recovered from COVID-19. Sequencing input: PBMCs or T cells enriched from blood (not recorded which). CDR3 sequence (DNA): TGTGCCAGCAGTTCGGAAGCGGGAGAATCTACCGGGGAGCTGTTTTTT. Translating it yields CASSSEAGESTGELFF. Together with reference TRBV2 and TRBJ2-2, the CDR3 gives the full variable domain: EPEVTQTPSHQVTQMGQEVILRCVPISNHLYFYWYRQILGQKVEFLVSFYNNEISEKSEIFDDQFSVERPDGSNFTLKIRSTKLEDSAMYFCASSSEAGESTGELFFGEGSRLTVL.